This TCR beta chain was observed in a study of radiotherapy plus CTLA-4 blockade in lung cancer. This CDR3 has 12 residues. The V gene's germline CDR1 is GTSNPN and CDR2 SVGIG (reference sequence). Trimming removed 0 bases from V and 8 bases from J, with 10 bases in between. Assay: immunoSEQ multiplex PCR; the TCRdb copy retains only in-frame clones and omits some. This sample yields about 56,000 clones, of which roughly four fifths are seen a single time; around a sixth belongs to the top ten. The sample in question was peripheral blood, obtained from a patient treated with radiotherapy plus ipilimumab. V gene TRBV30 combines with J gene TRBJ1-2; D might be TRBD1 (6 bases). The source is a human donor with non-small cell lung cancer who had a complete response to radiotherapy plus ipilimumab. The CDR3 protein is CAWSVRGGGYTF. CDR3 sequence (DNA): TGTGCCTGGAGTGTAAGGGGGGGAGGCTACACCTTC. The full variable domain, in which reference TRBV30 and TRBJ1-2 provide the parts outside the CDR3, is SQTIHQWPATLVQPVGSPLSLECTVEGTSNPNLYWYRQAAGRGLQLLFYSVGIGQISSEVPQNLSASRPQDRQFILSSKKLLLSDSGFYLCAWSVRGGGYTFGSGTRLTVV.